One TCR beta chain is described in this entry. This clone was seen a few times. Its antigen remains undetermined. Within one base of it there is no much larger clone, and no base qualities were kept. Library preparation was by PCR. Sequencing took place on an Illumina HiSeq 4000. High-throughput sequencing was used to profile the TCR beta-chain CDR3 region of every patient. The paper's processing steps were these. CDR3 differences across clinicopathological groups were used to build a classifier for discriminating distant-metastatic papillary thyroid cancer patients. Repertoire diversity was assessed with the Shannon index, and tumor-blood repertoire similarity with the Morisita-Horn index. The public reads were reanalyzed by TCRdb: fastp trimming at Q25, MiXCR alignment, in-frame beta chains only. TCRdb, not the authors, supplied the V and J calls. Here the sample has 45,000 or so clones; less than 5% occur a single time. Over 9% of the sample rests with the top ten.

The sample originates from a study of metastatic and nonmetastatic thyroid tumors (dated by TCRdb to the early 2020s). For context, the study as a whole: Repertoires were compared across peripheral blood and tumor or nodule tissue samples from malignant and benign thyroid patients.

Points the paper makes about the study in general: In both blood and tumor samples, TCR beta diversity was reported to be significantly higher in malignant tumors than in benign nodules.

No patient had received any treatment before thyroid surgery. Using T-cell receptor beta sequencing, the study looked back at clinical samples from patients collected from about 2012 to 2018. Sequencing was carried out using blood. This clonotype originated in a female donor with papillary thyroid cancer or a benign thyroid nodule (not recorded which). Some clones in this sample may be carry-over from other donors' samples.

The CDR3 protein: CASSRTSGSTDTQYF. The DNA sequence reads TGTGCCAGCAGTAGGACCAGCGGTAGCACAGATACGCAGTATTTT. The rearrangement combines TRBV6-2 or TRBV6-3 with TRBJ2-3; matching of 5 bases hints at TRBD2 as the D gene. Via the germline V gene, CDR1 is MNHEY and CDR2 SVGEGT. The CDR3 numbers 15 residues from cysteine through phenylalanine. Only CDR3 DNA is held: 45 bases, read in frame from base 1. V drops 5 bases and J drops 0 bases, leaving 12 bases in between.